This T cell receptor beta chain was captured by sequencing in a study of T cells in Graves' hyperthyroidism and ophthalmopathy. Background on the study: Initial diagnosis, before any treatment, was when peripheral blood was collected. The study, taken as a whole, reports: Blood also contained most expanded thyroid clonotypes above 0.001.

The CDR3 extends over 17 amino acids. Trimming at V came to 0 bases and at J to 2 bases, leaving 7 bases not matched to a gene. CDR1 is LNHNV, CDR2 YYDKDF, per germline (reference sequence). Turning to this clonotype: What it binds is not known.

Investigators excluded patients with uncontrolled infection, other autoimmune disease, pregnancy or lactation. This sample holds PBMCs from 8.5 to 10 ml fresh peripheral blood. Amplification of TCR beta CDR3 regions was performed using RNA transcripts as template. HTBI primers were used for first-round RT-PCR of the TCR CDR3. TCRdb re-analysed the multiplex PCR reads in MiXCR, keeping a single row per CDR3 protein. The sample has 650,000 to 700,000 distinct CDR3 sequences, 17% seen once; the top ten hold 15% to 18%. The sequence derives from a man aged 50 or older with Graves' hyperthyroidism. J is TRBJ1-5 and V is TRBV15; 7 bases match TRBD1. Sequenced sample: blood. The CDR3 protein is CATSRDRAGGGNQPQHF. The CDR3 DNA is TGTGCCACCAGCAGAGATCGGGCAGGGGGAGGCAATCAGCCCCAGCATTTT.